This T cell receptor beta chain was observed in a study of OX40 agonist ivuxolimab in advanced cancers. Background on the study: Patients with prior anti-PD-1, anti-PD-L1 or anti-CTLA-4 therapy were eligible; about 40% had some.

CDR3 length: 16 residues. J was trimmed by 9 bases and V by 1 base; bases with no gene match: 15. Per the germline V gene, CDR1 is ENHRY and CDR2 is SYGVKD. TCRdb's copy holds only in-frame clones and misses some; the assay was immunoSEQ multiplex PCR. The sample contains about 51,000 clones, 88% of which appear only once. J is TRBJ2-7 and V is TRBV10-3; 7 positions agree with TRBD2. The sequencing used CD4+ or CD8+ T cells sorted from blood, collected in a trial of the OX40 agonist ivuxolimab. This clonotype originated in an adult with an advanced solid tumor such as melanoma, head and neck, liver or kidney cancer. The CDR3, as DNA: TGTGCCATCAGTGAGTGGGGTCTCTCAATGGGGAGGGCGCAGTACTTC. This sequence encodes CAISEWGLSMGRAQYF.